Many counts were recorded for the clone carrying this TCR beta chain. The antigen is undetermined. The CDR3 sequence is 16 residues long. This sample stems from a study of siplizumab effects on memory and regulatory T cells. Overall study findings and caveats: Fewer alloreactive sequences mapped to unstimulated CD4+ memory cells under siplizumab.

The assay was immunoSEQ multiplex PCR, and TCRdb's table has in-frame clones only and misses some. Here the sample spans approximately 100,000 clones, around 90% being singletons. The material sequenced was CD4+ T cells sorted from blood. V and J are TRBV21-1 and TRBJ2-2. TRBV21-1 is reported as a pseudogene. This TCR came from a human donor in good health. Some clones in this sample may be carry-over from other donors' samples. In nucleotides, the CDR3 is TGTGCCAGCAGCAAAGCCAAGGGCAGTAACACCGGGGAGCTGTTTTTT. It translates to CASSKAKGSNTGELFF.